One T cell receptor beta chain is described in this entry. In this sample, this clonotype turned up a few times. It has no known antigen specificity. The record has no base qualities; no much larger clone is one base away. The record originates from a study of human T cells and chemical hapten exposure (dated by TCRdb to about 2021). In the study overall: For sensitization, 2% DPC in acetone was applied to a roughly 2 cm by roughly 2 cm area of upper inner arm skin. Weekly therapeutic DPC doses were additionally applied to the scalp of patients throughout the approximately 24-week study period. Patch testing was done on the upper back using Finn chambers containing 0.01% DPC, and results were scored after 6 days according to International Contact Dermatitis Research Group standards. The mostly female patient cohort included alopecia areata with under or over 50% scalp involvement, alopecia totalis and alopecia universalis. Libraries were pooled for sequencing, and per-sample TCR yields varied mainly because of small differences in library volumes within the pool. The study tracked peripheral blood TCR repertoire changes in vivo during primary and secondary sensitization to the hapten diphenylcyclopropenone (DPC) in alopecia patients. Blood samples were taken from patients before sensitization (week 0) and at 2, 6 and about 24 weeks after DPC sensitization. Under 30 alopecia patients gave blood for TCR sequencing at one to four time points (pre-sensitization, 2, 6 and 24 weeks). The paper as a whole reports these results and caveats: No change with DPC sensitization was found in the number of TCRs above 1 in 1000 frequency, and no evidence of global repertoire structure alterations was found. Because every patient had alopecia, a presumed autoimmune disease, the patients' immune response might differ from that of healthy individuals. Patch test score correlated positively with the number of PT1 expanded TCRs, reaching significance at thresholds 8, 16 and 32 but not at 4. Expanded TCRs formed significantly more large CDR3 similarity clusters than pre-sensitization or healthy control sets, consistent with antigen-driven responses. Repeated subsampling changed both the strength of the expansion versus patch-test correlation and the threshold at which the correlation became significant.

Sample time point, as interpreted from the label and publication: patch test 3, about 24 weeks after DPC sensitization. The label giving this sample's treatment or condition can be read as: therapeutic diphenylcyclopropenone sensitization with weekly scalp DPC. At every patch-test visit, the blood draw took place before the patch test was put on. To be eligible, patients had to be aged 18 to 70, diagnosed with alopecia and judged suitable for DPC therapy, while pregnant patients were excluded. Total RNA was isolated from unfractionated whole blood collected in Tempus Blood RNA tubes. V drops 6 bases and J drops 3 bases, leaving 14 bases in between. Including the terminal cysteine and phenylalanine, the CDR3 comprises 14 residues. The kept DNA is CDR3 alone, 42 bases in frame from the first base. The library was built by means of RACE. The listed sequencing device is NextSeq 500. During library preparation, unique molecular identifiers were attached to individual cDNA molecules so that TCRs could be counted quantitatively and reproducibly. Each blood RNA sample was used to sequence both TCR alpha and TCR beta chains. The authors processed their data as follows. Samples had a median of roughly 100,000 TCRs, with a range from about 23,224 to 750,000. The Decombinator software suite was used to annotate the V, J and CDR3 of the TCR reads. For PS versus PT1 abundance plots, all samples were subsampled to the same number of TCRs (28,000). TCRs were defined as expanded if absent before sensitization and observed at least eight times at the 2-week time point. TCRdb reran the public reads through fastp at Q25 and MiXCR, keeping productive beta chains. Duplicate CDR3 protein sequences are folded into a single record with the most common DNA and genes. The V and J calls follow TCRdb's processing rather than the paper's. The sample table contains more than 95,000 distinct CDR3 sequences; only one count was recorded for around 34% of them. More than 2.5% of the sample lies in the top ten.

The sequence was collected from a man aged 40-50 years with alopecia areata. Some clones in this sample may be carry-over from other donors' samples. The sequence is built from TRBV12-3 or TRBV12-4 and TRBJ2-5; the D gene cannot be named for sure. Here the sequenced sample was whole blood, taken in connection with sensitization to the hapten diphenylcyclopropenone (DPC). The CDR3 here reads CASSRLGSEETQYF. The nucleotides read TGTGCCAGCAGCCGACTTGGGTCAGAAGAGACCCAGTACTTC.